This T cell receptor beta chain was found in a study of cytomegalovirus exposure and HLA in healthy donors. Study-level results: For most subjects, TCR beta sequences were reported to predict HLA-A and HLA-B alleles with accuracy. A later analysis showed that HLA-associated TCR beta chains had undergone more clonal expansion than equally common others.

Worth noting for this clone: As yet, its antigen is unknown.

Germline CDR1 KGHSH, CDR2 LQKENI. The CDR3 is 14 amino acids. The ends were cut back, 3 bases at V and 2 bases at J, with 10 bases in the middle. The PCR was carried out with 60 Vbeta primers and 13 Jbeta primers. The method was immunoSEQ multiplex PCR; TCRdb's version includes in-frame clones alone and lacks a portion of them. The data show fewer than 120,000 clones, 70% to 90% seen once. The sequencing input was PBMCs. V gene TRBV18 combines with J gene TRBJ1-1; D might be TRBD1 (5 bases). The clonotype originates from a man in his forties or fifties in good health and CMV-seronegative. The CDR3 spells CASSPGTPNTEAFF. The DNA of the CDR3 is TGTGCCAGCTCACCGGGGACTCCCAACACTGAAGCTTTCTTT.